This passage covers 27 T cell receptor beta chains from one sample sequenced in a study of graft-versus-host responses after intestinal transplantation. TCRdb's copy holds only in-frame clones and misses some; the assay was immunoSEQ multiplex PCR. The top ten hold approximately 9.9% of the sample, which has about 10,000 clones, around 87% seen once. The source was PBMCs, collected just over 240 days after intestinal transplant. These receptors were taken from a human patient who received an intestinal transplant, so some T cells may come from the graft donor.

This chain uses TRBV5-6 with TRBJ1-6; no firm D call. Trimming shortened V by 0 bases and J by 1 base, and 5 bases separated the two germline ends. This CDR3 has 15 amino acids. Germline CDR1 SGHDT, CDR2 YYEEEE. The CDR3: CASSLGVSYNSPLHF. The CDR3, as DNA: TGTGCCAGCAGCTTGGGAGTGTCCTATAATTCACCCCTCCACTTT.

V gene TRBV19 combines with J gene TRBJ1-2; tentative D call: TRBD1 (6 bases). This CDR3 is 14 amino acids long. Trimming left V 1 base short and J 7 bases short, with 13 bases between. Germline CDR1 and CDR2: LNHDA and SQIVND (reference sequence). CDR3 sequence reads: CASSIATGLGGYTF. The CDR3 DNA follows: TGTGCCAGTAGTATAGCTACAGGGTTGGGTGGCTACACCTTC.

The CDR3 reads CATSRDRRTEAFF. The CDR3 DNA reads TGTGCCACCAGCAGAGATCGCCGCACTGAAGCTTTCTTT. The chain joins TRBV15 to TRBJ1-1; D remains unclear. The germline V gene encodes CDR1 LNHNV and CDR2 YYDKDF (reference sequence). This CDR3 comprises 13 residues. The V end lost 0 bases, the J end lost 4 bases, and 6 bases lay between the germline ends.

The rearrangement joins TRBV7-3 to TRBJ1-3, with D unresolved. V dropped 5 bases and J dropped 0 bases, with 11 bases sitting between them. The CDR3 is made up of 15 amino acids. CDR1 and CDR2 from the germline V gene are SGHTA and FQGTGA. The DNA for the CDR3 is TGTGCCAGCAGCCAAACACCCAGCTCTGGAAACACCATATATTTT. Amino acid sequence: CASSQTPSSGNTIYF.

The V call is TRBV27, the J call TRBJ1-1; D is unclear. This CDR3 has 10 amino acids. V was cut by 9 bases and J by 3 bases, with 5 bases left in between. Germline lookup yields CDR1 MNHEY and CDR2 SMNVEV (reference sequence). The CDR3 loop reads CASGDTEAFF. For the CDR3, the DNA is TGTGCCAGTGGGGACACTGAAGCTTTCTTT.

DNA for the CDR3: TGTGCCAGCAGTGTGGCTAGCGGGACATACGAGCAGTACTTC. Amino acid sequence: CASSVASGTYEQYF. The chain links TRBV2 to TRBJ2-7; 9 bases align to TRBD2. This CDR3 region has 14 residues. Germline loops: CDR1 SNHLY, CDR2 FYNNEI. After removal of 4 bases from V and 4 bases from J, the junction contained 5 bases not matched to a gene.

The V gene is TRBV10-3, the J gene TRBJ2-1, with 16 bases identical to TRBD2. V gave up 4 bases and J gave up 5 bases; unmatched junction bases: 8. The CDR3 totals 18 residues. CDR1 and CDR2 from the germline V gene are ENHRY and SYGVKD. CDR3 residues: CAISVGLAGGPRNNEQFF. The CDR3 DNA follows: TGTGCCATCAGTGTGGGACTAGCGGGAGGGCCAAGGAACAATGAGCAGTTCTTC.

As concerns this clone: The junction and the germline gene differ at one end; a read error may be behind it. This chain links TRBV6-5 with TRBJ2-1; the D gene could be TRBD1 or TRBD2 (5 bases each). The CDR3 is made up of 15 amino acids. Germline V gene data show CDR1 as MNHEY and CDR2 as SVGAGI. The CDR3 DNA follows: TGTGCCAGCAGCTCGGACTCACGGGGCCCTAATGAGCGGTTCTTC. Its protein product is CASSSDSRGPNERFF.

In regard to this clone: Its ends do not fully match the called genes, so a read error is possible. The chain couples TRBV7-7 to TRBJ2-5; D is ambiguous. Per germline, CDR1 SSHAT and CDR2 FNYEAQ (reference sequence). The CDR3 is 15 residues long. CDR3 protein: CASSVTGPPEETQYF. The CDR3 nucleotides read TGTGCTAGCAGCGTCACCGGTCCTCCCGAAGAGACCCAGTACTTC.

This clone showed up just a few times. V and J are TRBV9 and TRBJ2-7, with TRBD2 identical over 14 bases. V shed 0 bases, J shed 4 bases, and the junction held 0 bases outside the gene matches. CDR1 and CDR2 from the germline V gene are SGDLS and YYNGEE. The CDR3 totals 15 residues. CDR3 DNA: TGTGCCAGCAGCGTAGGACTAGCGGGAGGGTACGAGCAGTACTTC. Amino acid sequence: CASSVGLAGGYEQYF.

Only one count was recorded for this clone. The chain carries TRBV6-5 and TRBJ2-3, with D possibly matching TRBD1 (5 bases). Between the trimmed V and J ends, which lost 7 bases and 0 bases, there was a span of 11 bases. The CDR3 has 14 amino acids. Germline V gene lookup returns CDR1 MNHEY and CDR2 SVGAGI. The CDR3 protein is CASTPGLSTDTQYF. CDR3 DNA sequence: TGTGCCAGCACTCCAGGGTTGAGCACAGATACGCAGTATTTT.

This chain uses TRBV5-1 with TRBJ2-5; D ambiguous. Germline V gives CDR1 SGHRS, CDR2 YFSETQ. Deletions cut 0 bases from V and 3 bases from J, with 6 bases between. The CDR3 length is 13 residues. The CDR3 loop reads CASSLALKETQYF. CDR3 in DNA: TGCGCCAGCAGCTTGGCATTAAAAGAGACCCAGTACTTC.

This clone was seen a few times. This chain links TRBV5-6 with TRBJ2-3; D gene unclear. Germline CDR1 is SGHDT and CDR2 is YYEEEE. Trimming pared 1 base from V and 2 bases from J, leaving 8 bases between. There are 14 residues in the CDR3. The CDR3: CASSLLSLTDTQYF. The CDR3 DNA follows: TGTGCCAGCAGCTTGTTAAGCCTCACAGATACGCAGTATTTT.

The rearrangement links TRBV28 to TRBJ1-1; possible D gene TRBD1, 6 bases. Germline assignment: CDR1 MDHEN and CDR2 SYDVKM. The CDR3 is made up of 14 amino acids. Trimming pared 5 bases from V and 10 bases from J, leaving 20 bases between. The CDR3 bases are TGTGCCAGCAGTGAACAGGGACTTCTCAGGAGAGCTTTCTTT. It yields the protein CASSEQGLLRRAFF.

CDR3 coding DNA: TGTGCCAGCAGCTTGAGGGTTTTGAACACTGAAGCTTTCTTT. Protein: CASSLRVLNTEAFF. The rearrangement links TRBV5-5 to TRBJ1-1; D uncertain. The germline gives CDR1 SGHKS, CDR2 YYEKEE (reference sequence). The V and J ends lost 1 base and 0 bases respectively, with 7 bases between them. The CDR3 consists of 14 residues. The full variable domain, with the rest looked up from reference TRBV5-5 and TRBJ1-1, is DAGVTQSPTHLIKTRGQQVTLRCSPISGHKSVSWYQQVLGQGPQFIFQYYEKEERGRGNFPDRFSARQFPNYSSELNVNALLLGDSALYLCASSLRVLNTEAFFGQGTRLTVV.

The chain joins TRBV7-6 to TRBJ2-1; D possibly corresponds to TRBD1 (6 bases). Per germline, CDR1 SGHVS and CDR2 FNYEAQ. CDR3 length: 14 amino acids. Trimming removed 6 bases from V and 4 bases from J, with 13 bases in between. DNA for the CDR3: TGTGCCAGCAGTCCAGCAGGGGCTTACAATGAGCAGTTCTTC. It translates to CASSPAGAYNEQFF.

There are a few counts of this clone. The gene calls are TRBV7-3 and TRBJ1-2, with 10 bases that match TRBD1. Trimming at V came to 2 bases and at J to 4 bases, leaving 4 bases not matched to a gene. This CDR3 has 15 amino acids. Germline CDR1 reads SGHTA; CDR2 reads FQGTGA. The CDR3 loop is CASSLAGTGVYGYTF. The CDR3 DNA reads TGTGCCAGCAGCTTAGCCGGGACAGGGGTCTATGGCTACACCTTC.

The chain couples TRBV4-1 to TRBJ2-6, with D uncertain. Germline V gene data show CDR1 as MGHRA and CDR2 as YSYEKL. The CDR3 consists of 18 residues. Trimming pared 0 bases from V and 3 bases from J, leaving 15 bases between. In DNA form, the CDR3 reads TGCGCCAGCAGCCAAGAAGGGCCAGGTGTGGTTGGGGCCAACGTCCTGACTTTC. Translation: CASSQEGPGVVGANVLTF.

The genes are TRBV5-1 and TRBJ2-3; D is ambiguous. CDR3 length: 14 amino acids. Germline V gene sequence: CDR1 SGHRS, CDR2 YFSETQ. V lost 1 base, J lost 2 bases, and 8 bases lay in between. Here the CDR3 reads CASSLIGVTDTQYF. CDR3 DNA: TGCGCCAGCAGCTTGATCGGTGTCACAGATACGCAGTATTTT.

CDR3 in amino acids: CASSSVPQGGMDGYTF. CDR3 DNA: TGTGCCAGCAGTTCCGTACCCCAGGGGGGGATGGATGGCTACACCTTC. This chain links TRBV6-6 with TRBJ1-2; 7 bases line up with TRBD1. The germline CDR1 and CDR2 sequences are MNHNY and SVGAGI (reference sequence). This CDR3 spans 16 amino acids. The V segment lost 4 bases and the J segment 6 bases; nucleotides outside the gene matches: 14.

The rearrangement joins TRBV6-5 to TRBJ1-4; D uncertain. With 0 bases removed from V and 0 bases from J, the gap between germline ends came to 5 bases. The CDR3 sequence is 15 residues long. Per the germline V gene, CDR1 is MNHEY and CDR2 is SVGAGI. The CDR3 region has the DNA TGTGCCAGCAGTTACTCGCAGTCAACTAATGAAAAACTGTTTTTT. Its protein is CASSYSQSTNEKLFF.

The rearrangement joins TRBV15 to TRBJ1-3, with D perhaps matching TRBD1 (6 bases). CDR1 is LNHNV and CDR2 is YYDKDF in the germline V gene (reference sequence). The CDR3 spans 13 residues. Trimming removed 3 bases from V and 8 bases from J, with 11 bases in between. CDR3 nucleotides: TGTGCCACCAGCAGGGACAGTTTGGACACCATATATTTT. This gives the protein CATSRDSLDTIYF.

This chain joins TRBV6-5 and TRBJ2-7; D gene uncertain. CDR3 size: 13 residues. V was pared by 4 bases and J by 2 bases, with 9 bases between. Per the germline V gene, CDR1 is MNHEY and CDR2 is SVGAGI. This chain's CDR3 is CASSSPPTYEQYF. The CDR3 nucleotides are TGTGCCAGCAGTTCCCCCCCAACCTACGAGCAGTACTTC.

This CDR3 reads CASSLTSGPYEQYF. For the CDR3, the DNA is TGTGCCAGCAGCCTAACTAGCGGCCCCTACGAGCAGTACTTC. V is TRBV11-1 and J is TRBJ2-7, with 8 nucleotides matching TRBD2. The CDR3 runs to 14 residues. CDR1 is SGHAT and CDR2 is FQDESV in the germline V gene (reference sequence). V was clipped by 5 bases and J by 2 bases; unmatched bases: 5.

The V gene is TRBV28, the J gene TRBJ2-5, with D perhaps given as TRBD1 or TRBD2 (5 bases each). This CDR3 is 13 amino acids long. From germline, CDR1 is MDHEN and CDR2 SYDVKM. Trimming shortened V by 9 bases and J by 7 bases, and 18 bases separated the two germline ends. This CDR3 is CASSEGPPGTQYF. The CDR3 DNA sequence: TGTGCCAGTTCCGAGGGACCCCCGGGGACCCAGTACTTC.

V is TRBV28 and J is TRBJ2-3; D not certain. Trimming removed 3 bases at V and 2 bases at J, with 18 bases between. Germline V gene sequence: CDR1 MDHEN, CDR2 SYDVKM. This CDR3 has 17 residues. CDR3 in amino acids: CASSFGYPPVHTDTQYF. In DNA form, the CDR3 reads TGTGCCAGCAGTTTTGGGTATCCGCCGGTACACACAGATACGCAGTATTTT.

CDR3 sequence: CASSQDQASGRPEQFF. CDR3 bases: TGTGCCAGCAGCCAAGATCAGGCTAGCGGGAGGCCTGAGCAGTTCTTC. V and J are TRBV14 and TRBJ2-1; TRBD2 matches 11 bases. The CDR3 consists of 16 residues. The germline gives CDR1 SGHDN, CDR2 FVKESK. The V and J ends lost 0 bases and 9 bases, in that order; junction bases with no gene match: 7.